The sequence of this TCR beta chain was determined in a study of blood T cells in healthy people across ages. A second PCR, run for about 6 to 11 cycles, used a sample-barcoded 5' primer plus a J-beta primer mix. The yield of each sample was at least 2.5 million CDR3-containing paired-end reads. TCRdb re-analysed the 5' RACE reads in MiXCR, keeping a single row per CDR3 protein. The sample shows more than 900,000 distinct CDR3 sequences, approximately 25% of them seen only once. Germline CDR1 reads DFQATT; CDR2 reads SNEGSKA (reference sequence). CDR3 length: 15 amino acids. Study-wide points: The donors' CMV status was not determined, possibly confounding changes in expanded clonotypes. Higher diversity, along with more naive CD4+ cells, distinguished long-lived donors from aged donors.

This clonotype was detected only a few times. Its antigen remains unidentified. The same sample was also used in a study of T cells of mothers and their children.

The clonotype originates from a girl aged 2 to 10 in good health. Sequences were obtained from blood. The V call is TRBV20-1, the J call TRBJ2-5, with 9 bases matching TRBD1. The closer fit of TRBJ2-7 to the DNA end suggests the J call may be wrong. The CDR3 sequence is CSATRIRQGDYEQYF. DNA of the CDR3: TGCAGTGCTACCAGAATAAGACAGGGGGACTACGAGCAGTACTTC.